This T cell receptor (beta chain) derives from a study of cytomegalovirus exposure and HLA in healthy donors (dated by TCRdb to about 2017). In the study overall: According to an earlier analysis of around 600 of the donors, 200 million or so T cells yielded 95 million to 140 million unique TCR beta sequences and approximately 300 Gb of sequence data. Around 320 gigabases of sequencing data and approximately 93 million unique TCR sequences were included in an early release covering several hundred HLA-typed donors. Of the roughly 420 genotyped donors, 65% to 90% were placed in the genetic ancestry cluster associated with self-reported Caucasian donors. The study aimed to test whether cataloging public T cell receptors could reveal signatures of past pathogen exposure. Using immunosequencing, the study profiled T cell repertoires from 666 subjects and related those repertoires to cytomegalovirus serostatus. A separate validation cohort of roughly 120 different subjects was used in addition to the approximately 700-subject first cohort. The study combined high-throughput TCR immunosequencing, statistical association of individual TCRs with disease status, and machine learning to predict cytomegalovirus infection status. In a later analysis, previously published TCR beta repertoires from 666 donors were re-analyzed and high-resolution HLA genotyping was added so that TCR occurrence patterns could be studied. Rather than drawing on any new phenotypic data, the later analysis identified candidate immune exposures from TCR beta sequences and the way those sequences occurred across donors. In an earlier analysis of 587 of the donors, high-throughput TCR beta sequencing was used to judge whether each TCR beta V gene segment behaved as functional or pseudogenic. Donor age, sex, ethnicity and CMV serostatus were compiled alongside the repertoire data. In a later genetic analysis, genome-wide SNP genotypes for about 55% of the roughly 700 donors were used, and that subset was treated as a discovery cohort. All discovery cohort repertoires had been generated on a single sequencing platform. Both class I and class II loci were covered by HLA typing, at four-digit resolution. The number of donors typed differed by locus, with roughly 629-640 for A, B, C, DRB1 and DQB1, approximately 500 for DQA1, 606 for DPA1, and 472 for DPB1. Because of strong linkage in the cohort, roughly five DR-DQ haplotypes were treated as single units for association and clustering. On average, approximately 250,000 unique TCR beta nucleotide sequences were sequenced per donor among 350 to 400 genotyped donors of the cohort, with about 17% of those sequences being non-productive.

Turning to this clone: This receptor's antigen is unknown. Base qualities are not at hand, and no much larger clone is one base apart.

Overall results and qualifications from the work: In a later analysis, HLA-associated TCR beta chains were found to be more clonally expanded and to have lower generation probabilities than equally common non-associated chains. When HLA alleles, especially DR and DQ, strongly co-occurred, attributing TCR associations to individual alleles was difficult. A later analysis reported that several top co-occurrence clusters appeared linked to parvovirus B19, influenza, CMV and Epstein-Barr virus. The classifier was reported to diagnose cytomegalovirus status with high specificity and sensitivity in both the original cohort and the validation cohort. The cohort was sequenced for TCR beta chains only, and without alpha or paired-chain data the features that could be detected were limited. A later analysis found that TCR association rates varied across HLA loci, with DRB1 alleles showing the most associated TCRs and HLA-C alleles the fewest. It was suggested by the authors that the approach could potentially be generalized to other disease states and immunological phenotypes. Presence/absence analyses assumed roughly uniform sequencing depth across donors, an assumption that may not hold. Because HLA typing was unavailable for some donors at each locus, only the typed subset was used in association tests. Specific HLA alleles were associated with more than 15,000 TCR beta sequences at a false discovery rate of 0.05 in a later analysis. A later analysis found that most CMV-associated TCR beta chains appeared HLA-restricted, with HLA associations seemingly driven largely by CMV exposure. A later genetic analysis associated a missense DCLRE1C variant with V-gene and J-gene trimming of TCR beta chains, and an independent cohort replicated the association. A further reported finding was that TCR beta sequences accurately predicted the HLA-A and HLA-B alleles for most subjects in the first cohort. An earlier analysis of approximately 540 of the donors showed that most TCR beta V segments appeared in productive rearrangements either about 87% or about 30% of the time, which broadly matched IMGT annotations. A later genetic analysis reported fewer N-insertions in productive TCRs among donors in an Asian-associated ancestry cluster than the roughly 650-donor mean. About 17 rarely observed V segments, including chromosome 9 orphons, were excluded from the earlier analysis of just under 600 of the donors because counts were too low. Correlated functional status among segregating V segments might be attributable to linkage disequilibrium, but an unknown experimental factor could not be ruled out. Most TCR sequences were seen in very few donors, while some public TCRs were found in many individuals. A cluster of highly shared sequence variants was judged likely to be a technical artifact of the sequencing pipeline. Immune exposure information for the cohort was limited to CMV serostatus. The study gave a list of about 170 TCR beta chains associated with cytomegalovirus. The 87-base-pair reads could not distinguish some IMGT-functional V segments, including TRBV6-2 and TRBV6-3, so those segments were excluded. In vitro tests confirmed that a few of the cytomegalovirus-associated TCR beta chains recognize cytomegalovirus antigens.

CDR1 and CDR2 are drawn from the germline V gene: SGHDT, YYEEEE. From the cysteine up to the phenylalanine, the CDR3 has a length of 15 residues. Solely the CDR3 DNA is kept, with 45 bases framed from the first base. The junction carries 14 bases between V and J, which are trimmed by 4 bases and 3 bases respectively. The cohort was made up of 666 healthy bone marrow donors. At the time of sampling, all cohort members were nominally healthy, though unrecorded immune exposures were likely present. The donor tested CMV seronegative, placing the donor among the roughly 350 seronegative members of the cohort. A peripheral blood sample was provided by each donor, and peripheral blood mononuclear cells were used for TCR beta sequencing. Genomic DNA was extracted from the blood cell samples with the Qiagen DNeasy Blood Extraction Kit. Library construction relied on the immunoSEQ multiplex PCR assay. The multiplex PCR relied on a mix of 60 forward primers for TCR Vbeta segments and 13 reverse primers for TCR Jbeta segments. A multiplex PCR assay on genomic DNA amplified the CDR3 region of rearranged TCR beta genes. Amplified TCR beta libraries were sequenced as 87-base-pair reads on the Illumina HiSeq System. The published analysis was carried out like this. A later analysis tallied 70 million to 100 million unique TCR beta chains across the 666 repertoires, and approximately 9.9 million of those chains were shared by two or more donors. Raw reads were error-corrected and collapsed into unique sequences by a nearest-neighbor algorithm in which closely related sequences were merged to remove PCR and sequencing errors. V, D and J gene segments were assigned by aligning CDR3 sequences to IMGT reference sequences. For a sequence to be retained, at least a six-nucleotide match to both a V gene segment and a J gene segment was required. Rearrangements were classified as productive when the CDR3 lacked stop codons and remained in frame with V and J, and all other rearrangements were classified as non-productive. Following IMGT convention, CDR3 was defined as the stretch from the second conserved V-encoded cysteine to the conserved J-encoded phenylalanine. Sequences without an unambiguous match to a single V gene segment were excluded from the earlier analysis of 500 to 700 of the donors. An earlier analysis of over 450 of the donors classified V segments as functional when productive rearrangements were above 56.7% and as segregating when the standard deviation between donors was above 5%. A statistical classification framework was built to diagnose cytomegalovirus status from the catalog of TCR beta chain sequences. V and J gene assignment, in a later analysis, came from comparing TCR nucleotide sequences with IMGT/GENE-DB human TR gene sequences. Using the TCRdist pipeline, a later analysis assigned CDR3 sequences along with most-parsimonious VDJ recombination scenarios. A later analysis defined each TCR beta chain by its CDR3 amino acid sequence plus V-gene family, and excluded reads lacking a unique V-gene family. In a later analysis, fewer than 600 highly shared, low-generation-probability nucleotide sequences were removed to address suspected cross-contamination and a sequencing artifact. For each public chain, a later analysis derived a clonal expansion index from normalized ranks of inferred template counts within each repertoire. In a later analysis, generation probabilities were computed using a VDJ recombination model fitted to out-of-frame rearrangements, and the results were checked against IGoR. A later analysis scored TCR-TCR, TCR-HLA and TCR-CMV co-occurrence with hypergeometric tests, applying a repertoire-size bias correction to TCR pairs. In a later analysis, false discovery rates were estimated by permuting HLA or CMV assignments 20 times. A later analysis grouped co-occurring TCRs with DBSCAN, adding TCRdist sequence similarity when clustering within HLA-allele-positive subsets. Repertoires with fewer than 30,000 or more than 120,000 public chains were left out of co-occurrence clustering, as were five repertoires with anomalous nucleotide sharing. Sourced from immuneACCESS, this table was stored by TCRdb with only in-frame sequences that have V and J called. A share of the clones is absent; for the studies checked, an unresolved V gene accounts for under half, and the remainder has no known explanation. Clone size and V and J calls were adopted from that table, with D and trimming inferred from the DNA. The sample table contains 200,000 to 250,000 clones; only one count was recorded for roughly 78% of them. Of the sample, more than 0.45% is held by the ten largest clones.

The sequence was obtained from a boy between 10 and 17 years old in good health and CMV-seronegative. This sequence uses TRBV5-6 and TRBJ1-3; the D gene is perhaps TRBD1, from 5 matching bases. The sequenced sample consisted of PBMCs. The DNA sequence is as follows: TGTGCCAGCAGCCTCAACCGGGGGAGTGGAAACACCATATATTTT. It is translated as CASSLNRGSGNTIYF.